This TCR beta chain derives from a study of cytomegalovirus exposure and HLA in healthy donors. Study information: The same platform was used for the 110 or so validation repertoires as for the approximately 630 first-cohort repertoires, as reported in a later analysis. Findings and caveats of the study: For most TCR sequences rarity was the rule, although some public TCRs occurred in many donors. Specific recognition of CMV antigens was confirmed in vitro for a few chains (all CMV-associated).

Donors were drawn from the approximately 130-subject validation cohort, separate from the approximately 700-subject first cohort. Sequenced by immunoSEQ multiplex PCR; TCRdb stores in-frame clones only, minus some. In the table there are fewer than 130,000 clones, roughly 90% of which are singletons. Trimming cost V 3 bases and J 6 bases; bases outside gene matches: 5. Germline V gene lookup returns CDR1 SGHRS and CDR2 YFSETQ. CDR3 length equals 14 residues. In regard to this clone: Its antigen is still unknown.

The sequencing input was PBMCs. The chain employs TRBV5-1 and TRBJ2-7; 11 nucleotides match TRBD1. This clonotype was obtained from a young woman in good health and CMV-seropositive. CDR3 loop: CASSSDRGLGEQYF. The CDR3 nucleotides are TGCGCCAGCAGCTCGGACAGGGGGCTAGGCGAGCAGTACTTC.